The present T cell receptor beta chain was sequenced within a study of cytomegalovirus exposure and HLA in healthy donors. Study outcomes and limitations: Analysis was carried out at a later point, and it linked a missense DCLRE1C variant to TCR beta V- and J-gene trimming.

Each donor was healthy, and each was a bone marrow donor. The PCR ran on 60 Vbeta and 13 Jbeta primers. The data were produced by immunoSEQ multiplex PCR, yet TCRdb's version contains in-frame clones alone and is incomplete. The profile shows under 100,000 clones, over 65% of them singletons. Deletions cut 4 bases from V and 8 bases from J, with 8 bases between. CDR3 length equals 10 residues. The germline gives CDR1 GTSNPN, CDR2 SVGIG (reference sequence). Worth noting for this clone: The antigen is undetermined.

The rearrangement uses TRBV30 and TRBJ1-2; maybe TRBD1 (5 bases). The TCR was taken from a man aged 50 to 60 in good health and CMV-seronegative. Specimen: PBMCs. The CDR3 DNA is TGTGCCTGGAAGTCAGGGGGCTACACCTTC. This encodes CAWKSGGYTF.